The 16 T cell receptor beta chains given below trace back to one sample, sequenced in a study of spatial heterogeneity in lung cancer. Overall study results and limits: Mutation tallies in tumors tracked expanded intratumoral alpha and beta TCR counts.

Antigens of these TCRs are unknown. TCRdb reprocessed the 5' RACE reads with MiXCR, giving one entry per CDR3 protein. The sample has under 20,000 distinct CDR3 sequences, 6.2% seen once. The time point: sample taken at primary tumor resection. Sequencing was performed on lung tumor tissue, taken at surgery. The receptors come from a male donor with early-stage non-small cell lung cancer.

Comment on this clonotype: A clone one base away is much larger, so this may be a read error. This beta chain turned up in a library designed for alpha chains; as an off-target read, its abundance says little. The CDR3 DNA is TGTGCCAGCAGCATATCAGGGCCCCCCATCCACTTT. Protein product: CASSISGPPIHF. The J gene is TRBJ1-6, the V gene TRBV7-2, with D maybe TRBD1 (5 bases). Germline V lookup: CDR1 SGHTA, CDR2 FQGNSA. The CDR3 contains 12 residues. The V and J ends lost 5 bases and 17 bases respectively, with 16 bases between them. Variable domain in full (rest from reference TRBV7-2 and TRBJ1-6): GAGVSQSPSNKVTEKGKDVELRCDPISGHTALYWYRQSLGQGLEFLIYFQGNSAPDKSGLPSDRFSAERTGGSVSTLTIQRTQQEDSAVYLCASSISGPPIHFGNGTRLTVT.

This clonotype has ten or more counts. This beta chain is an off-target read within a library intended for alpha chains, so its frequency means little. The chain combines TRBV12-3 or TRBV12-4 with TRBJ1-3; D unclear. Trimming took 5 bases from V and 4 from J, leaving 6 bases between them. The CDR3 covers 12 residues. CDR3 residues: CASSPAGNTIYF. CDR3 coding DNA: TGTGCCAGCAGTCCCGCGGGAAACACCATATATTTT.

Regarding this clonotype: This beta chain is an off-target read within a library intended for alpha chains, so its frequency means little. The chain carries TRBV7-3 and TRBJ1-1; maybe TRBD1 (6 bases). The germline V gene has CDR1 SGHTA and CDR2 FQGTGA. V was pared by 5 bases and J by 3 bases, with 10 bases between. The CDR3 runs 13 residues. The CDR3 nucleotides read TGTGCCAGCAGCCCCCAGGGGTACACTGAAGCTTTCTTT. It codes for CASSPQGYTEAFF.

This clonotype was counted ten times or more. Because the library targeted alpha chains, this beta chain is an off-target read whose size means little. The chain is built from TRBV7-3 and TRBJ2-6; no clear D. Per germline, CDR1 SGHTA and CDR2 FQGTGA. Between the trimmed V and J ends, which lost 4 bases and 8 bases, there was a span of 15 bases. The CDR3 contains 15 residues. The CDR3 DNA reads TGTGCCAGCAGCTCGCCCTATGGCACTACCAACGTCCTGACTTTC. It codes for CASSSPYGTTNVLTF.

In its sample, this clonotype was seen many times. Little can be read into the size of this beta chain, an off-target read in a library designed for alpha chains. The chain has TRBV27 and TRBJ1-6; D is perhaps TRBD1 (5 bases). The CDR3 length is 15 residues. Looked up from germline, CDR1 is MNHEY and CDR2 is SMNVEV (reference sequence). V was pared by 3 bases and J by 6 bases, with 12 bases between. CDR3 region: CASSLPREFNSPLHF. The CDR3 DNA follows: TGTGCCAGCAGTTTGCCCAGGGAATTTAATTCACCCCTCCACTTT.

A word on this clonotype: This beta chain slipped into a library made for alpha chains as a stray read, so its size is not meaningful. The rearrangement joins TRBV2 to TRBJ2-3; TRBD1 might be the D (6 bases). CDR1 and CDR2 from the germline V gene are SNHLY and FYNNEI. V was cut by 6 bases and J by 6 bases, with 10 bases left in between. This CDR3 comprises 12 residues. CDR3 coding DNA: TGTGCCAGCAGGTCAGGGGTGGATACGCAGTATTTT. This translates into CASRSGVDTQYF.

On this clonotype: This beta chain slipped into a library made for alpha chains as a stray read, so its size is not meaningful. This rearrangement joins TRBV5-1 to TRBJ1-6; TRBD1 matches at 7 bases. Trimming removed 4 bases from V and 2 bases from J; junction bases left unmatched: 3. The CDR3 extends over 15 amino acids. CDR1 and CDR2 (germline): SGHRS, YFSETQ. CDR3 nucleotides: TGCGCCAGCAGCGACGGGACAGCCTATAATTCACCCCTCCACTTT. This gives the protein CASSDGTAYNSPLHF.

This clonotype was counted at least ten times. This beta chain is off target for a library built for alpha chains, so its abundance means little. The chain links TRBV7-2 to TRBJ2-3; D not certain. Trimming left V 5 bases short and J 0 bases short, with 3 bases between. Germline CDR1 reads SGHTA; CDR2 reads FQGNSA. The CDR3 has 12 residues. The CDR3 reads CASSRSTDTQYF. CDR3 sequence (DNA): TGTGCCAGCAGCCGGAGCACAGATACGCAGTATTTT.

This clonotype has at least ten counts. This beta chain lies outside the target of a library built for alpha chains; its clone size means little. The CDR3 DNA follows: TGTGCCAGCAGCCGACAGGGGGAGAGCACCGGGGAGCTGTTTTTT. Translated: CASSRQGESTGELFF. J is TRBJ2-2 and V is TRBV2; 9 bases align to TRBD1. The CDR3 is 15 amino acids. The germline CDR1 and CDR2 sequences are SNHLY and FYNNEI. J was trimmed by 4 bases and V by 6 bases; bases with no gene match: 6.

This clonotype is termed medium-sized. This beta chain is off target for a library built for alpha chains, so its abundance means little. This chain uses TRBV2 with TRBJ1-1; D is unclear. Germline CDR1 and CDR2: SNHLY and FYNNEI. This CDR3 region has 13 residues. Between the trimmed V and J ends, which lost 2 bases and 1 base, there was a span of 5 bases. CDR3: CASSETPNTEAFF. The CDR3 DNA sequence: TGTGCCAGCAGTGAAACCCCGAACACTGAAGCTTTCTTT. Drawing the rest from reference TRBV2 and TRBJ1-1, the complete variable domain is EPEVTQTPSHQVTQMGQEVILRCVPISNHLYFYWYRQILGQKVEFLVSFYNNEISEKSEIFDDQFSVERPDGSNFTLKIRSTKLEDSAMYFCASSETPNTEAFFGQGTRLTVV.

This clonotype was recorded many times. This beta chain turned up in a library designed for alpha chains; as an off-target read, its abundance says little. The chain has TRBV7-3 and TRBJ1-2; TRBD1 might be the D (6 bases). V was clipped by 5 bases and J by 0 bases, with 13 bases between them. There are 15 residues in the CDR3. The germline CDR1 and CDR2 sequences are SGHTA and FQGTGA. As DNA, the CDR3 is TGTGCCAGCAGCCGTAAAGGGGGGGCTAACTATGGCTACACCTTC. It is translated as CASSRKGGANYGYTF.

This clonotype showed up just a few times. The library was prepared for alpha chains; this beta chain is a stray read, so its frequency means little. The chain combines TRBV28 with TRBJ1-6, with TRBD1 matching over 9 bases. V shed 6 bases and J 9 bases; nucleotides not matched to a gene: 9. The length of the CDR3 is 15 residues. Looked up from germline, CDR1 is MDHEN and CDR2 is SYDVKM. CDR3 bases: TGTGCCAGCAGGGGGGGACAGGGAGAGTTTTCACCCCTCCACTTT. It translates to CASRGGQGEFSPLHF.

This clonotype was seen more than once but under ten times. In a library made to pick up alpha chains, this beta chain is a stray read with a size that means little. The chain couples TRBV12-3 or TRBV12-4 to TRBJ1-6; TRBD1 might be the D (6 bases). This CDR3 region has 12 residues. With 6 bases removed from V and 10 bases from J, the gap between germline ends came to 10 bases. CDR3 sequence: CASRTGNSPLHF. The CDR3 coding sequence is TGTGCCAGCAGGACAGGAAACTCACCCCTCCACTTT.

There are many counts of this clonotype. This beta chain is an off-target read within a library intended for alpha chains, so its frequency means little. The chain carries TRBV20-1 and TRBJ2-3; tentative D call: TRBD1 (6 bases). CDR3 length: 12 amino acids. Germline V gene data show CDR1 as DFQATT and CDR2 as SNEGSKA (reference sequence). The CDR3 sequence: CITRDNTDTQYF. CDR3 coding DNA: TGCATCACCCGGGACAACACAGATACGCAGTATTTT.

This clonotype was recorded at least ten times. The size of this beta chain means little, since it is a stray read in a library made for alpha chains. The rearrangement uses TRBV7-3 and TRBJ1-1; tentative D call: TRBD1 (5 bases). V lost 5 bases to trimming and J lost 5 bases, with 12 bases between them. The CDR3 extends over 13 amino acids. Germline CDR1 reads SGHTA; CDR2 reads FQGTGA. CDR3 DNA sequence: TGTGCCAGCAGCCCAGGGTTAGAAACTGAAGCTTTCTTT. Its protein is CASSPGLETEAFF.

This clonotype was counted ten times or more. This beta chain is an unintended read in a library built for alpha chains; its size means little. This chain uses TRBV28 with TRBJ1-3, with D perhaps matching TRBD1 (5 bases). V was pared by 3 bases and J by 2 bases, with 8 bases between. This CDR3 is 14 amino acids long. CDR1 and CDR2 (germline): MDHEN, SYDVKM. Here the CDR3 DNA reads TGTGCCAGCAGTTTCGGGGGACCTGGAAACACCATATATTTT. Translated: CASSFGGPGNTIYF.